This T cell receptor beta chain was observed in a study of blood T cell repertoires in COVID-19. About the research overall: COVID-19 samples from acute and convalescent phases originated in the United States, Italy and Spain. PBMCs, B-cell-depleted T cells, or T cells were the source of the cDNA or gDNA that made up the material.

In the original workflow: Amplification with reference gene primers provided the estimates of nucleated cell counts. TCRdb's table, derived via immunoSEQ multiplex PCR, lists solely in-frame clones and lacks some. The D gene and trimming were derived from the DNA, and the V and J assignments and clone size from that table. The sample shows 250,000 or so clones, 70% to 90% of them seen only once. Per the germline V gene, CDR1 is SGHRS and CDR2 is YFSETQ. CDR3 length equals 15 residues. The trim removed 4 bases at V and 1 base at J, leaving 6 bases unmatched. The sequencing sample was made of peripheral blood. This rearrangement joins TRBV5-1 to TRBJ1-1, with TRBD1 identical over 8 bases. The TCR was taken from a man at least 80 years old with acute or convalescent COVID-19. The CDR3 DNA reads TGCGCCAGCAGCCCACTACAGGGGGGGAACACTGAAGCTTTCTTT. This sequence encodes CASSPLQGGNTEAFF.